Listed below are T cell receptor beta chains from one sample, sequenced in a study of shared clonotypes between healthy human individuals. Only in-frame clones appear in the TCRdb table, and some are missing; sequencing was by immunoSEQ multiplex PCR. The sample carries over a million clones, approximately 80% recorded once. The sample taken for sequencing was memory CD4+ T cells from PBMCs. The receptors originated from a man aged 18 to 30 in good health. Some clones in this sample may be carry-over from other donors' samples. The CDR3 runs from the conserved cysteine through the conserved F or W. Fields, in order: CDR3 length, clone size, J gene, D gene, V gene, CDR3 DNA, CDR3 protein. D genes are given only for firm matches. Size is omitted from some rows. Given values are once, few, many or a class for expanded clones.

>13|.|TRBJ1-2|TRBD1|TRBV30
TGTGCCTGGAAGACAGGGGCTCTTGATGGCTACACCTTC
CAWKTGALDGYTF
>13|.|TRBJ1-2|.|TRBV7-9
TGTGCCAGCAGCTTAGAGGCGGAAGGCGGCTACACCTTC
CASSLEAEGGYTF
>17|.|TRBJ2-2|TRBD1|TRBV5-1
TGCGCCAGCAGGCGATCGACGGGACAGGGGAACACCGGGGAGCTGTTTTTT
CASRRSTGQGNTGELFF
>12|once|TRBJ2-7|.|TRBV19
TGTGCCAGTAGTGCCTCACCCTACGAGCAGTACTTC
CASSASPYEQYF
>16|.|TRBJ2-7|TRBD2|TRBV5-1
TGCGCCAGCACCCCCTTTAGCGGGAGTAGAACCTACGAGCAGTACTTC
CASTPFSGSRTYEQYF
>12|once|TRBJ2-3|.|TRBV28
TGTGCCAGCAGCCCAGGTCCAGATACGCAGTATTTT
CASSPGPDTQYF
>14|.|TRBJ2-1|.|TRBV5-1
TGCGCCAGCAGCCTGGGACCCGGGGCCAATGAGCAGTTCTTC
CASSLGPGANEQFF
>15|few|TRBJ2-2|.|TRBV10-3
TGTGCCACCAACACGGGGGCGATGAAGACCGGGGAGCTGTTTTTT
CATNTGAMKTGELFF
>14|.|TRBJ2-2|.|TRBV2
TGTGCCAGCTGTACCGGGACGGTGCGTGGGGAGCTGTTTTTT
CASCTGTVRGELFF
>14|.|TRBJ1-5|.|TRBV28
TGTGCCAGCAGTTTACGGGCCAGGGTCCAGCCCCAGCATTTT
CASSLRARVQPQHF
>13|.|TRBJ1-1|TRBD1|TRBV10-1
TGCGCCAGCAGGCCACAGGGGTACACTGAAGCTTTCTTT
CASRPQGYTEAFF
>15|many|TRBJ2-2|.|TRBV25-1
TGTGCCAGCAGTGGCTGGGTTTCGAACACCGGGGAGCTGTTTTTT
CASSGWVSNTGELFF
>16|few|TRBJ2-3|TRBD2|TRBV28
TGTGCCAGCAGTAGATATATAGCGGGAGTAGCAGATACGCAGTATTTT
CASSRYIAGVADTQYF
>13|.|TRBJ1-1|.|TRBV19
TGTGCCAGTAGTAGTGGGGGGGGCACTGAAGCTTTCTTT
CASSSGGGTEAFF
>12|.|TRBJ1-1|.|TRBV19
TGTGCCAGTACCCCTAGCCACACTGAAGCTTTCTTT
CASTPSHTEAFF
>15|.|TRBJ2-7|.|TRBV10-2
TGCGCCAGCAGTGATGTTGGGGTCGCGTCCTACGAGCAGTACTTC
CASSDVGVASYEQYF
>14|.|TRBJ2-7|TRBD1|TRBV29-1
TGCAGCGTTGACCAGGGACAGGGGTGGAACGAGCAGTACTTC
CSVDQGQGWNEQYF
>19|.|TRBJ2-3|TRBD2|TRBV7-2
TGTGCCAGCAGCTTTCGAACCCTTGGACTAGCGGCAACCACAGATACGCAGTATTTT
CASSFRTLGLAATTDTQYF
>13|.|TRBJ1-1|TRBD1|TRBV5-1
TGCGCCAGCAGCCCTCGGACAGGGAGTGAAGCTTTCTTT
CASSPRTGSEAFF
>15|.|TRBJ2-7|.|TRBV7-8
TGTGCCAGCAGCCTCCGCAGGGGAGCTCTCTACGAGCAGTACTTC
CASSLRRGALYEQYF
>15|.|TRBJ2-1|.|TRBV9
TGTGCCAGCAGCGTAGGAGTCGAGTGGAACAATGAGCAGTTCTTC
CASSVGVEWNNEQFF
>15|.|TRBJ1-1|.|TRBV7-8
TGTGCCAGCAGCTTCAAAAAGGCGGGTTACCTAAGGGCTTTCTTT
CASSFKKAGYLRAFF
>13|.|TRBJ1-4|.|TRBV19
TGTGCCAGTAGTGGGGGGCTAGGAGAAAAACTGTTTTTT
CASSGGLGEKLFF
>13|.|TRBJ2-1|.|TRBV4-3
TGCGCCAGCAGCCAAGTAGGAGAGGCAGAGCAGTTCTTC
CASSQVGEAEQFF
>13|.|TRBJ2-5|.|TRBV28
TGTGCCAGCAGCTCCCCCAGAGGGGAGACCCAGTACTTC
CASSSPRGETQYF
>12|many|TRBJ1-2|.|TRBV2
TGTGCCAGCAGCACAGCTAACTATGGCTACACCTTC
CASSTANYGYTF
>14|.|TRBJ2-3|.|TRBV7-2
TGTGCCAGCAGCTCTTCGATTAGCACAGATACGCAGTATTTT
CASSSSISTDTQYF
>15|.|TRBJ2-3|.|TRBV7-3
TGTGCCAGCAGCTTACAGGGGAGGGGGACAGATACGCAGTATTTT
CASSLQGRGTDTQYF
>13|.|TRBJ2-5|.|TRBV29-1
TGCAGCGCCGCCTTAGGGGCGGTAGAGACCCAGTACTTC
CSAALGAVETQYF
>17|.|TRBJ1-5|TRBD1|TRBV7-2
TGTGCCAGCAGCCCGGGACAGGGGGATTATAGCAATCAGCCCCAGCATTTT
CASSPGQGDYSNQPQHF
>15|.|TRBJ2-1|.|TRBV29-1
TGCAGCGTTGGTAGCGGCGTGGGCTCCTACAATGAGCAGTTCTTC
CSVGSGVGSYNEQFF
>17|.|TRBJ2-7|TRBD1|TRBV11-2
TGTGCCAGCAGCTTTGACAGGGAACTTTACAGCTCCTACGAGCAGTACTTC
CASSFDRELYSSYEQYF
>13|.|TRBJ2-3|TRBD2|TRBV7-9
TGTGCCAGCGGGACTAGCGGGTCCGTCTACCGGTATTTT
CASGTSGSVYRYF
>14|.|TRBJ1-5|.|TRBV30
TGTGCCTGGAGTGAGGACCGCGGTAGTCAGCCCCAGCATTTT
CAWSEDRGSQPQHF
>16|.|TRBJ2-1|TRBD2|TRBV6-5
TGTGCCAGCAGTTCCAGTAGCGGGACCAAGGGGGGGGAGCAGTTCTTC
CASSSSSGTKGGEQFF
>16|.|TRBJ2-7|TRBD1|TRBV5-1
TGCGCCAGCACCAGACAGGGGTCCCTAAGCTCCTACGAGCAGTACTTC
CASTRQGSLSSYEQYF
>11|.|TRBJ2-1|.|TRBV30
TGTGCCTGGACCAGGGGGGGTGAGCAGTTCTTC
CAWTRGGEQFF
>14|.|TRBJ2-5|.|TRBV28
TGTGCCAGCAGTTTATGGGCAGCCAAAGAGACCCAGTACTTC
CASSLWAAKETQYF
>11|many|TRBJ1-4|.|TRBV30
TGTGCCTGGAGCCTACAGGAAAAACTGTTTTTT
CAWSLQEKLFF
>12|.|TRBJ2-5|TRBD1|TRBV30
TGTGCCTGGAGTGGGACAGGAGAGACCCAGTACTTC
CAWSGTGETQYF
>15|.|TRBJ1-1|TRBD1|TRBV28
TGTGCCAGCACCACACAGGGGACAGAATCCACTGAAGCTTTCTTT
CASTTQGTESTEAFF
>13|.|TRBJ2-2|.|TRBV10-3
TGTGCCATCAGTGACAGGAACACCGGGGAGCTGTTTTTT
CAISDRNTGELFF
>12|.|TRBJ1-4|.|TRBV19
TGTGCCAGTAGTACCTTCGGTGAAAAACTGTTTTTT
CASSTFGEKLFF
>17|.|TRBJ2-5|TRBD2|TRBV5-6
TGTGCCAGCAGCTTTGATAGCGGGAGCACGACCCAAGAGACCCAGTACTTC
CASSFDSGSTTQETQYF
>18|.|TRBJ1-4|.|TRBV7-2
TGTGCCAGCAGCTTAGCGGCCAGGGGACCCGCAACTAATGAAAAACTGTTTTTT
CASSLAARGPATNEKLFF
>15|.|TRBJ2-3|TRBD1|TRBV30
TGTGCCTCAAAGGTGGGGACAGGGAGGACAGATACGCAGTATTTT
CASKVGTGRTDTQYF
>13|.|TRBJ2-3|.|TRBV10-1
TGCGCCAGCAGTATGGCGGTGTTAGGTACGCAGTATTTT
CASSMAVLGTQYF
>15|.|TRBJ1-2|.|TRBV15
TGTGCCACCAGCTCCAAAGTGGGGGGTTACTATGGCTACACCTTC
CATSSKVGGYYGYTF
>16|.|TRBJ1-2|TRBD1|TRBV7-9
TGTGCCAGCAGCTTAGCGGCAGGGGGGATCGGCTATGGCTACACCTTC
CASSLAAGGIGYGYTF
>15|.|TRBJ2-5|TRBD1|TRBV7-8
TGTGCCAGCAGCCTAAGGACAGGGGGCGGGGAGACCCAGTACTTC
CASSLRTGGGETQYF
>13|.|TRBJ1-1|TRBD1|TRBV19
TGTGCCAGTAGTTCCCGGACAGGGACTGAAGCTTTCTTT
CASSSRTGTEAFF
>16|.|TRBJ1-5|.|TRBV5-1
TGCGCCAGCAGCTTGTTGGGGATTGATAGCAATCAGCCCCAGCATTTT
CASSLLGIDSNQPQHF
>14|.|TRBJ2-1|.|TRBV30
TGTGCCTGGGCTTCGACCACCTCCTACAATGAGCAGTTCTTC
CAWASTTSYNEQFF
>16|few|TRBJ2-1|.|TRBV15
TGTGCCACCAGCAGAGATCGCCTTAGCGGATACAATGAGCAGTTCTTC
CATSRDRLSGYNEQFF